The present entry profiles one TCR beta chain with its context. Method: immunoSEQ multiplex PCR; TCRdb's copy keeps in-frame clones and lacks some. The top ten hold 8% to 10% of the sample, which has 70,000 to 90,000 clones, approximately 85% seen once. The source of the sample is a study of T cell responses to AZD1222 COVID-19 vaccine. CDR1 SGHTS and CDR2 YDEGEE come from the germline V gene. The CDR3 consists of 17 residues. Trimming took off 4 bases at V and 6 bases at J, with 23 bases between the two ends. Sequencing was performed on peripheral blood, taken on day 0 of AZD1222 vaccination. This sequence was found in an adult in good health. The chain couples TRBV5-8 to TRBJ2-1; D tentatively reads TRBD1 or TRBD2 (6 bases each). In nucleotides, the CDR3 is TGTGCCAGCAGCCATGTACTAGGGGGGTCAGGGCGCAATGAGCAGTTCTTC. The encoded protein is CASSHVLGGSGRNEQFF.